This T cell receptor (beta chain) was captured in a study of T and B cells in COVID-19 patients. Study in general: Of approximately 21 active-infection patients, 12 were critically ill with mechanical ventilation or extracorporeal membrane oxygenation.

Germline CDR1 and CDR2: MNHEY and SVGAGI. After removal of 6 bases from V and 6 bases from J, the junction contained 11 bases not matched to a gene. This CDR3 comprises 17 residues. TRB rearrangements were amplified by multiplex PCR with BIOMED2 TRB-A/B primers. TCRdb reprocessed the multiplex PCR reads via MiXCR and lists one record per CDR3 protein. Of approximately 9,000 distinct CDR3 sequences detected, roughly 31% appear once; the ten largest clones hold 22%. This clonotype ranks as medium-sized. Blood genomic DNA input for TRB amplification was about 250-550 ng. The source material was blood. This sequence was found in a human donor who had recovered from COVID-19. V gene TRBV6-5 combines with J gene TRBJ2-3; the match to TRBD2 covers 14 bases. The CDR3 sequence: CASRPGGLAGVVDTQYF. The CDR3 DNA follows: TGTGCCAGCAGGCCCGGGGGACTAGCGGGGGTTGTGGATACGCAGTATTTT.